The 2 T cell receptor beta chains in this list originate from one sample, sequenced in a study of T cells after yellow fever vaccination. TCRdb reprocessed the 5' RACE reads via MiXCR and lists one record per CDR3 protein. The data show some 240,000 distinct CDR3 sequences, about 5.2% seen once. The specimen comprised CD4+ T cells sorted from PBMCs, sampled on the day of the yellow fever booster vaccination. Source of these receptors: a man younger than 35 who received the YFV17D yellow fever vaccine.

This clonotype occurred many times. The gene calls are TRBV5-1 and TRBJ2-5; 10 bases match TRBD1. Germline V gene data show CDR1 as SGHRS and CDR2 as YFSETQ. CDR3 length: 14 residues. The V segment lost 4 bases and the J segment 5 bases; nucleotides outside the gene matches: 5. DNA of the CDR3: TGCGCCAGCAGCGGAGGGACAGGGGATGAGACCCAGTACTTC. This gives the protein CASSGGTGDETQYF.

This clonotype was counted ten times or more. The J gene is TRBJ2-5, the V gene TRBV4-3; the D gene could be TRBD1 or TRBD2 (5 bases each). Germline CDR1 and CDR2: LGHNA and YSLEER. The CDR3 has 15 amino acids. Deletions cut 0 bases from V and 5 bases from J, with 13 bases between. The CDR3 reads CASSQEIEGWETQYF. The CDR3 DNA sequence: TGCGCCAGCAGCCAAGAGATCGAGGGGTGGGAGACCCAGTACTTC.